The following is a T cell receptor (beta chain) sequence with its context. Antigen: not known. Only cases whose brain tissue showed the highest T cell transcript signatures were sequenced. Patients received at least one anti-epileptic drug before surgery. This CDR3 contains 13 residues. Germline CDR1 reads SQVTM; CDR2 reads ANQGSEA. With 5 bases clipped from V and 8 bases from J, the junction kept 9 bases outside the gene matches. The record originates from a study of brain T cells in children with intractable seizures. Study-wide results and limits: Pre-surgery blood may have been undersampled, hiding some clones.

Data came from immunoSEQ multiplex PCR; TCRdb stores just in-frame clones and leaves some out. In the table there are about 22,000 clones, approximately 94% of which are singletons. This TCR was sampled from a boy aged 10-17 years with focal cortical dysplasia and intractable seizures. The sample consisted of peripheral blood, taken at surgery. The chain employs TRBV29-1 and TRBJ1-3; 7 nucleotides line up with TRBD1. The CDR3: CSVLGQTTDTIYF. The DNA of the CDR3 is TGCAGCGTTCTGGGACAGACTACAGACACCATATATTTT.